The rows below give T cell receptor beta chains drawn from one sample of a study of T cell repertoires in cytomegalovirus infection. Their cognate antigens are unknown. TCRdb re-called the reads through MiXCR, storing one row per CDR3 protein. This table has over 100,000 distinct CDR3 sequences, 29% appearing once. Sequencing was performed on CD8+ T cells from cultured PBMCs, taken from culture after CMV antigen stimulation. The origin of the receptors is a human donor in good health (CMV status not recorded). Some clones in this sample may be carry-over from other donors' samples. The CDR3 runs from the conserved cysteine through the conserved F or W. A D gene is named only where the DNA matches it firmly. Some rows mark clone size as missing; the rest say once, few, many or name a class of expanded clone.

>TRBV2|TRBJ1-5|NA|NA
CASSEEGGPWGNQPQHF
TGTGCCAGCAGTGAAGAGGGCGGGCCCTGGGGCAATCAGCCCCAGCATTTT
>TRBV5-4|TRBJ2-5|NA|many
CASSTPYQETQYF
TGTGCCAGCAGCACGCCGTACCAAGAGACCCAGTACTTC
>TRBV7-9|TRBJ1-5|TRBD1|few
CASSTGTGDVNQPQHF
TGTGCCAGCAGCACTGGGACAGGGGATGTTAATCAGCCCCAGCATTTT
>TRBV7-2|TRBJ2-3|NA|NA
CASARSWDTQYF
TGTGCCAGCGCGAGGAGCTGGGATACGCAGTATTTT
>TRBV6-2/TRBV6-3|TRBJ2-3|TRBD2|NA
CASSYSGLAGLLTDTQYF
TGTGCCAGCAGTTACTCCGGTCTAGCGGGTCTACTCACAGATACGCAGTATTTT
>TRBV12-3/TRBV12-4|TRBJ1-4|TRBD1|few
CASSFTGGYEKLFF
TGTGCCAGCAGTTTTACAGGGGGTTATGAAAAACTGTTTTTT
>TRBV2|TRBJ1-2|TRBD1|NA
CASREGTGLYGYTF
TGTGCCAGCAGAGAGGGGACAGGCCTCTATGGCTACACCTTC
>TRBV11-2|TRBJ2-5|TRBD2|NA
CASSLGTSGYQETQYF
TGTGCCAGCAGCTTAGGGACTAGCGGGTATCAAGAGACCCAGTACTTC
>TRBV7-9|TRBJ1-1|TRBD1|NA
CASSLVGGGAWSEAFF
TGTGCCAGCAGCTTAGTTGGAGGGGGCGCATGGTCTGAAGCTTTCTTT
>TRBV7-9|TRBJ1-1|TRBD1|few
CASSSLGGSNTEAFF
TGTGCCAGCAGCTCCTTAGGGGGCTCGAACACTGAAGCTTTCTTT
>TRBV7-6|TRBJ2-3|TRBD2|few
CASSSPEGLGDTQYF
TGTGCCAGCAGCTCCCCTGAAGGACTAGGGGATACGCAGTATTTT
>TRBV7-6|TRBJ1-2|NA|NA
CASSLDGSGYTF
TGTGCCAGCAGCTTGGACGGGAGTGGCTACACCTTC
>TRBV28|TRBJ2-5|TRBD1|NA
CASSRMTGTGPWGETQYF
TGTGCCAGCAGTCGAATGACCGGGACAGGCCCTTGGGGAGAGACCCAGTACTTC
>TRBV7-9|TRBJ2-5|NA|NA
CASSFGGSETQYF
TGTGCCAGCAGCTTTGGTGGGTCGGAGACCCAGTACTTC
>TRBV2|TRBJ2-2|NA|NA
CASTGETGELFF
TGTGCCAGCACAGGGGAAACCGGGGAGCTGTTTTTT
>TRBV12-3/TRBV12-4|TRBJ1-1|NA|NA
CASSPYTGPVTEAFF
TGTGCCAGCAGTCCTTATACAGGCCCCGTCACTGAAGCTTTCTTT
>TRBV27|TRBJ2-4|NA|NA
CASSNGNIQYF
TGTGCCAGCAGTAACGGAAACATTCAGTACTTC
>TRBV2|TRBJ1-6|NA|NA
CASNDDRRNSPLHF
TGTGCCAGCAATGATGACAGGAGGAATTCACCCCTCCACTTT
>TRBV19|TRBJ1-2|TRBD1|NA
CASWTGLKNYGYTF
TGTGCCAGTTGGACAGGACTGAAAAACTATGGCTACACCTTC
>TRBV9|TRBJ2-7|NA|NA
CASSVADQIYEQYF
TGTGCCAGCAGCGTAGCCGACCAAATCTACGAGCAGTACTTC
>TRBV6-1|TRBJ1-1|NA|few
CASSYETGGPEAFF
TGTGCCAGCAGTTACGAGACGGGGGGACCGGAAGCTTTCTTT
>TRBV12-5|TRBJ2-6|NA|NA
CASGFGANVLTF
TGTGCTAGTGGCTTCGGGGCCAACGTCCTGACTTTC
>TRBV4-1|TRBJ2-5|TRBD1|NA
CASSQPTGSETQYF
TGCGCCAGCAGCCAGCCGACAGGGTCGGAGACCCAGTACTTC
>TRBV4-1|TRBJ1-4|NA|few
CASSQVPWTNEKLFF
TGCGCCAGCAGCCAAGTCCCCTGGACTAATGAAAAACTGTTTTTT
>TRBV20-1|TRBJ2-7|NA|few
CSAPLGYEQYF
TGCAGTGCGCCCCTGGGCTACGAGCAGTACTTC
>TRBV6-1|TRBJ2-3|TRBD2|few
CASSGLAGITDTQYF
TGTGCCAGCAGTGGGCTAGCGGGGATCACAGATACGCAGTATTTT
>TRBV19|TRBJ1-1|NA|NA
CATHRGRAFF
TGTGCCACCCATCGGGGACGAGCTTTCTTT
>TRBV6-8|TRBJ1-3|NA|NA
CASSVLSSLSGNTIYF
TGTGCCAGCAGTGTTCTCAGTTCCTTATCTGGAAACACCATATATTTT
>TRBV12-3/TRBV12-4|TRBJ1-2|NA|many
CASSSQVSNYGYTF
TGTGCCAGCAGTTCACAGGTTTCGAACTATGGCTACACCTTC
>TRBV24-1|TRBJ2-2|NA|few
CATRGQNTGELFF
TGTGCCACCAGGGGACAGAACACCGGGGAGCTGTTTTTT
>TRBV7-9|TRBJ1-2|NA|many
CASSWSGTGNYGYTF
TGTGCCAGCAGCTGGTCCGGGACGGGGAACTATGGCTACACCTTC
>TRBV7-8|TRBJ1-5|NA|few
CATSLLEWQVNQPQHF
TGTGCCACCTCCCTCCTCGAGTGGCAGGTCAATCAGCCCCAGCATTTT
>TRBV2|TRBJ2-1|NA|NA
CASSEALGGHYNEQFF
TGTGCCAGCAGTGAAGCCCTCGGGGGGCATTACAATGAGCAGTTCTTC
>TRBV13|TRBJ2-1|TRBD2|few
CASSLGTSDYNEQFF
TGTGCCAGCAGCTTAGGGACTAGCGACTACAATGAGCAGTTCTTC
>TRBV7-2|TRBJ2-7|NA|many
CASSQQNEQYF
TGTGCCAGCAGTCAACAAAACGAGCAGTACTTC
>TRBV7-8|TRBJ1-2|TRBD1|NA
CASSFLGQGGGGYTF
TGTGCCAGCAGCTTCCTGGGACAGGGGGGAGGTGGCTACACCTTC
>TRBV7-7|TRBJ2-7|NA|many
CASSLGTGLYYEQYF
TGTGCCAGCAGCCTCGGAACAGGCCTATACTACGAGCAGTACTTC
>TRBV2|TRBJ1-3|NA|few
CASNPGSNSGNTIYF
TGTGCCAGCAATCCGGGCTCCAACTCTGGAAACACCATATATTTT
>TRBV10-3|TRBJ2-2|NA|NA
CAIQVNTGELFF
TGTGCCATCCAGGTTAACACCGGGGAGCTGTTTTTT
>TRBV7-9|TRBJ1-1|TRBD1|NA
CASSLTPGTGTNTEAFF
TGTGCCAGCAGCTTAACCCCCGGGACAGGGACGAACACTGAAGCTTTCTTT
>TRBV7-9|TRBJ1-6|TRBD1|NA
CASSSGGGYQSPLHF
TGTGCCAGCAGCTCAGGGGGGGGTTACCAATCACCCCTCCACTTT
>TRBV11-2|TRBJ2-3|NA|many
CASSLGGFQPGLLTLDTQYF
TGTGCCAGCAGCTTAGGAGGGTTTCAACCGGGACTTCTGACTTTGGATACGCAGTATTTT
>TRBV27|TRBJ1-4|NA|few
CASTPHPGAGKKLFF
TGTGCCAGCACTCCCCACCCCGGGGCAGGGAAAAAACTGTTTTTT
>TRBV19|TRBJ2-7|NA|NA
CASSLTRSSYEQYF
TGTGCCAGTAGCCTCACACGGAGCTCCTACGAGCAGTACTTC
>TRBV20-1|TRBJ2-3|TRBD2|NA
CSARPASGGGSDTQYF
TGCAGTGCTAGACCCGCCTCGGGGGGGGGGTCAGATACGCAGTATTTT
>TRBV7-2|TRBJ1-1|NA|many
CASSFEQANTEAFF
TGTGCCAGCAGCTTTGAACAGGCGAACACTGAAGCTTTCTTT
>TRBV6-1|TRBJ1-5|NA|NA
CASSEGSLRPQHF
TGTGCCAGCAGTGAGGGAAGCTTGCGGCCCCAGCATTTT
>TRBV12-3/TRBV12-4|TRBJ2-7|NA|few
CASSLRVPSSYEQYF
TGTGCCAGCAGTCTCCGAGTCCCGAGCTCCTACGAGCAGTACTTC
>TRBV3-1|TRBJ2-1|NA|NA
CASSHGGSYSNYNEQFF
TGTGCCAGCAGCCACGGCGGATCATACTCGAACTACAATGAGCAGTTCTTC